Given below is one T cell receptor beta chain in context. Each CDR3 protein gets one entry after TCRdb re-called the 5' RACE reads with MiXCR. The sample lists 200,000 to 300,000 distinct CDR3 sequences, under 15% occurring once. This record comes from a study of T cells after yellow fever vaccination. About the study: SMART-Seq v4 Ultra Low Input prepared libraries from low-cell fractions.

Trimming left V 0 bases short and J 9 bases short, with 13 bases between. Germline V lookup: CDR1 SGHRS, CDR2 YFSETQ. CDR3 size: 14 residues. The V gene is TRBV5-1, the J gene TRBJ2-4; the D gene is possibly TRBD1 (6 bases). This clonotype was obtained from a man younger than 45 who received the YFV17D yellow fever vaccine. The sample in question was CD4+ T cells sorted from PBMCs, obtained 45 days after the yellow fever booster vaccination. The CDR3 sequence is CASSLAGTQVIQYF. In DNA form, the CDR3 reads TGCGCCAGCAGCTTGGCCGGGACACAGGTCATTCAGTACTTC.